This TCR beta chain was sequenced for a study of CD8 T cells in ankylosing spondylitis. Study findings and constraints: Disease-associated clones were CD8+ and fairly uncommon in peripheral blood. Both synovial fluid and blood in reactive arthritis had previously been reported to carry some motif variants. Blood from ankylosing spondylitis patients appeared to carry a characteristic roughly 8-variant TCR beta motif.

Quantitative 5'-RACE was performed with molecular barcodes, and it yielded the TCR beta libraries. Each CDR3 protein is one row after TCRdb ran MiXCR on the 5' RACE reads. The table shows under 120,000 distinct CDR3 sequences, with 24% occurring only once. With respect to this clonotype: Its antigen remains unknown.

The receptor's source is a male donor with ankylosing spondylitis. The sequenced material came from synovial fluid, either unsorted or a sorted T cell fraction (not recorded which).

CDR3 in amino acids: CASSAVAGVYNEQFF. The DNA for the CDR3 is TGCGCCAGCAGTGCGGTAGCGGGAGTCTACAATGAGCAGTTCTTC. This chain connects TRBV10-1 to TRBJ2-1, with 9 bases aligning to TRBD2. This CDR3 has 15 residues. V trimming: 4 bases; J trimming: 3 bases; junction bases outside the gene matches: 4. CDR1 and CDR2 from the germline V gene are WNHNN and SYGVQD (reference sequence).